Following are 14 T cell receptor beta chains from one sample sequenced in a study of blood T cells in healthy people across ages. Primed by a sample-barcoded 5' primer and a J-beta primer mix, a second PCR proceeded for roughly 7 to 11 cycles. TCRdb used MiXCR to reprocess the 5' RACE reads, holding one entry per CDR3 protein. The data contain about 970,000 distinct CDR3 sequences, just over 50% of them singletons. Input material: blood. These receptors were obtained from an older woman in good health.

CDR3 residues: CSAGQRRGTDTQYF. DNA for the CDR3: TGCAGTGCCGGACAGCGGAGGGGCACAGATACGCAGTATTTT. J is TRBJ2-3 and V is TRBV20-1; D is possibly TRBD1 or TRBD2 (6 bases each). The CDR3 has 14 amino acids. V lost 6 bases to trimming and J lost 1 base, with 14 bases between them. Germline CDR1 DFQATT, CDR2 SNEGSKA (reference sequence).

The J gene is TRBJ2-3, the V gene TRBV6-2 or TRBV6-3; TRBD1 is a possible D gene (6 bases). The CDR3 is 14 residues long. Trimming took off 7 bases at V and 5 bases at J, with 16 bases between the two ends. The germline gives CDR1 MNHEY, CDR2 SVGEGT. CDR3 nucleotides: TGTGCCAGCACCATAACAGGGTTAGAAGATACGCAGTATTTT. It specifies CASTITGLEDTQYF.

J is TRBJ2-5 and V is TRBV15; 11 nucleotides line up with TRBD2. Germline-derived CDR1 and CDR2 are LNHNV and YYDKDF (reference sequence). Trimming cost V 5 bases and J 5 bases; bases outside gene matches: 13. This CDR3 comprises 17 residues. The CDR3 is CATSGKSSSGRLETQYF. Written as DNA, the CDR3 is TGTGCCACCAGCGGTAAATCCTCTAGCGGGAGGTTGGAGACCCAGTACTTC.

The chain employs TRBV29-1 and TRBJ2-7; 12 nucleotides match TRBD2. The CDR3 length is 23 residues. Germline V lookup: CDR1 SQVTM, CDR2 ANQGSEA. V lost 2 bases, J lost 0 bases, and 26 bases stayed unmatched. The CDR3: CSVEPKWTVGTSGRLRPSYEQYF. CDR3 in DNA: TGCAGCGTTGAACCAAAGTGGACAGTAGGGACTAGCGGGCGCCTACGGCCCTCCTACGAGCAGTACTTC.

Of note for this clonotype: Its ends do not fully match the called genes, so a read error is possible. The V and J genes are TRBV18 and TRBJ1-5; TRBD1 matches at 12 bases. CDR3 length equals 15 residues. CDR1 KGHSH and CDR2 LQKENI come from the germline V gene. The chain's CDR3 is CASSGGTGGNQPQHF. The CDR3 nucleotides are TGTGCCAGCTCAGGGGGGACAGGGGGCAACCAGCCCCAGCATTTT. The full variable domain, with the rest looked up from reference TRBV18 and TRBJ1-5, is NAGVMQNPRHLVRRRGQEARLRCSPMKGHSHVYWYRQLPEEGLKFMVYLQKENIIDESGMPKERFSAEFPKEGPSILRIQQVVRGDSAAYFCASSGGTGGNQPQHFGDGTRLSIL.

The V and J genes are TRBV10-3 and TRBJ2-5, with 7 bases aligning to TRBD2. V gave up 10 bases and J gave up 0 bases; unmatched junction bases: 5. From germline, CDR1 is ENHRY and CDR2 SYGVKD. The CDR3 runs 13 residues. CDR3 DNA: TGTGCCACCCTCGGGGGGTACCAAGAGACCCAGTACTTC. The encoded protein is CATLGGYQETQYF.

Only a few counts were recorded for this clonotype. This rearrangement joins TRBV4-3 to TRBJ2-3; 14 bases agree with TRBD2. Germline-derived CDR1 and CDR2 are LGHNA and YSLEER. The CDR3 sequence is 16 residues long. V gave up 4 bases and J gave up 4 bases; unmatched junction bases: 4. This chain's CDR3 is CASSRGLAGAADTQYF. The CDR3 DNA reads as TGCGCCAGCAGCCGGGGACTAGCGGGAGCCGCAGATACGCAGTATTTT.

The chain couples TRBV12-3 or TRBV12-4 to TRBJ2-3; D assignment may be TRBD1 or TRBD2 (5 bases each). This CDR3 contains 16 residues. The V gene lost 5 bases and the J gene lost 0 bases, with 15 bases spanning the gap. As DNA, the CDR3 is TGTGCCAGCAGTACCTGGGGACGCCGGAGCACAGATACGCAGTATTTT. This sequence encodes CASSTWGRRSTDTQYF.

V usage is TRBV4-3 and J usage is TRBJ2-2, with a possible D match to TRBD2 (5 bases). The ends were cut back, 6 bases at V and 6 bases at J, with 11 bases in the middle. CDR1 LGHNA and CDR2 YSLEER come from the germline V gene. CDR3 length: 13 amino acids. The CDR3 reads CASSFGLSGELFF. The DNA of the CDR3 is TGCGCCAGCAGTTTCGGACTTTCCGGGGAGCTGTTTTTT.

V gene TRBV21-1 combines with J gene TRBJ2-3; TRBD1 was called by the table and not checked on the DNA. TRBV21-1 is described as a pseudogene. This CDR3 spans 18 amino acids. The DNA for the CDR3 is TGTGCCAGCAGCAAAGGCTCGGGACAGGGAAGGTGTACAGATACGCAGTATTTT. It is translated as CASSKGSGQGRCTDTQYF.

This clonotype was seen only a few times. This sequence joins TRBV5-1 and TRBJ2-1, with no clear D. V was cut by 0 bases and J by 7 bases, with 8 bases left in between. CDR3 length equals 13 residues. The germline V gene encodes CDR1 SGHRS and CDR2 YFSETQ. CDR3 loop: CASSLDGVNEQFF. The DNA for the CDR3 is TGCGCCAGCAGCTTGGATGGGGTAAATGAGCAGTTCTTC.

The V and J genes are TRBV7-9 and TRBJ1-5; D is perhaps TRBD1 (5 bases). The CDR3 spans 15 residues. V lost 4 bases to trimming and J lost 1 base, with 11 bases between them. Germline V gene data show CDR1 as SEHNR and CDR2 as FQNEAQ (reference sequence). The CDR3 nucleotides are TGTGCCAGCAGCTCCGGGGCGGGAAGCAATCAGCCCCAGCATTTT. Protein sequence: CASSSGAGSNQPQHF.

The V gene is TRBV20-1, the J gene TRBJ2-4; D not resolved. Germline CDR1 DFQATT, CDR2 SNEGSKA (reference sequence). This CDR3 comprises 14 residues. The V gene lost 4 bases and the J gene lost 1 base, with 11 bases spanning the gap. The CDR3 loop is CSATGSSAKNIQYF. The CDR3 DNA follows: TGCAGTGCTACCGGCAGCTCGGCCAAAAACATTCAGTACTTC.

This clonotype was found a few times. The J gene is TRBJ2-6, the V gene TRBV6-5; weak D call: TRBD1 (6 bases). The CDR3 totals 19 residues. Germline assignment: CDR1 MNHEY and CDR2 SVGAGI. V was pared by 3 bases and J by 0 bases, with 18 bases between. The CDR3 sequence: CASSYFTGNPFSGANVLTF. CDR3 nucleotides: TGTGCCAGCAGTTATTTTACAGGGAATCCTTTCTCTGGGGCCAACGTCCTGACTTTC.